One and the same sample provided the 3 T cell receptor beta chains below, sequenced in a study of blood T cell repertoires in COVID-19. Libraries were prepared by immunoSEQ multiplex PCR; TCRdb keeps only in-frame clonotypes and omits some of them. The sample has roughly 100,000 clones; around 87% are singletons. Sequencing input: peripheral blood. The receptors stem from a woman aged 45-65 years with COVID-19, enrolled during active disease.

The V and J genes are TRBV6-5 and TRBJ1-6; D unresolved. Per germline, CDR1 MNHEY and CDR2 SVGAGI. This CDR3 has 14 amino acids. The V gene lost 0 bases and the J gene lost 7 bases, with 7 bases spanning the gap. This CDR3 reads CASSYSTRNSPLHF. The CDR3, as DNA: TGTGCCAGCAGTTACTCGACTCGAAATTCACCCCTCCACTTT.

This clone has a handful of counts. The J gene is TRBJ1-6, the V gene TRBV12-3 or TRBV12-4; D may be TRBD1 (6 bases). Trimming removed 6 bases from V and 9 bases from J, with 12 bases in between. This CDR3 has 13 residues. The CDR3 DNA follows: TGTGCCAGCAGCTACAGGGTCGGTTCACCCCTCCACTTT. Amino acid sequence: CASSYRVGSPLHF.

The chain employs TRBV5-1 and TRBJ1-2, with 7 bases fitting TRBD1. The J segment lost 6 bases and the V segment lost 4 bases, leaving 9 bases of the junction unmatched. Germline-derived CDR1 and CDR2 are SGHRS and YFSETQ. CDR3 length: 14 residues. CDR3 sequence (DNA): TGCGCCAGCAGCCTTGGCCCCCAGGGGGATGGCTACACCTTC. This gives the protein CASSLGPQGDGYTF.